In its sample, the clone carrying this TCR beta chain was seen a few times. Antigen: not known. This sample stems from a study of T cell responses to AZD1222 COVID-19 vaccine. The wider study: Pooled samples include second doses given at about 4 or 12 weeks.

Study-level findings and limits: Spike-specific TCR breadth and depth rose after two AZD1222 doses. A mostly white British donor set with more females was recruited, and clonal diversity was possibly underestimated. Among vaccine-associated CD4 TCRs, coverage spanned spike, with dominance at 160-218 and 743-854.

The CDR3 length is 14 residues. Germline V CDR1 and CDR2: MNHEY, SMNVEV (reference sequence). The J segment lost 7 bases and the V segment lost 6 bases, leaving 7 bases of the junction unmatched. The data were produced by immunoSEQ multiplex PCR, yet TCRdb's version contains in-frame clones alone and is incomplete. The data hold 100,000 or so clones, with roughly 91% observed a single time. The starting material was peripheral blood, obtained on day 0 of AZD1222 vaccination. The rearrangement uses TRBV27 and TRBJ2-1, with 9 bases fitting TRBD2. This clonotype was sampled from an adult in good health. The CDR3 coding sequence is TGTGCCAGCAGGTCGGGACTAGCCTTGAATGAGCAGTTCTTC. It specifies CASRSGLALNEQFF.